Each of the 8 T cell receptor beta chains below was sequenced from the same sample in a study of blood T cell repertoires in COVID-19 (TCRdb year 2020). Library creation used the immunoSEQ multiplex PCR assay. Drawn from immuneACCESS, this table holds only the in-frame rearrangements with V and J called that TCRdb kept. Clones are partly lost; checked studies trace under half to an unresolved V gene and leave the rest unexplained. A total of some 180,000 clones appear in this sample, about 81% of them only once. Less than 9.5% of the sample is held by the ten biggest clonotypes. Material: peripheral blood. The receptors come from a woman aged 55-75 years with COVID-19, enrolled during active disease.

The rearrangement uses TRBV28 and TRBJ1-1, with 8 positions matching TRBD1. CDR1 and CDR2 (germline): MDHEN, SYDVKM. V trimming: 5 bases; J trimming: 4 bases; junction bases outside the gene matches: 9. The CDR3 loop spans 15 amino acids. DNA of the CDR3: TGTGCCAGCAGTGGACAGGGAGGGATGGGCACTGAAGCTTTCTTT. It encodes CASSGQGGMGTEAFF.

V and J are TRBV10-3 and TRBJ1-1; D gene ambiguous. Trimming left V 6 bases short and J 5 bases short, with 10 bases between. Germline V gives CDR1 ENHRY, CDR2 SYGVKD. The CDR3 has 12 residues. For the CDR3, the DNA is TGTGCCATCAGAGCCAGCGAGACTGAAGCTTTCTTT. Residues: CAIRASETEAFF.

CDR3 protein: CASSWGQGQETQYF. CDR3 sequence (DNA): TGTGCCAGCAGCTGGGGACAGGGCCAAGAGACCCAGTACTTC. This chain links TRBV5-6 with TRBJ2-5, with TRBD1 matching 9 bases. Germline assignment: CDR1 SGHDT and CDR2 YYEEEE. This CDR3 spans 14 amino acids. Losses at the gene ends were 3 bases for V and 1 base for J; bases not matched to a gene: 1.

Comments on this clone: Sequence at one end of the junction differs from germline and may be a read error. The chain uses TRBV18 and TRBJ2-2, with D tentatively TRBD1 or TRBD2 (6 bases each). The CDR3 length is 16 residues. Germline CDR1 is KGHSH and CDR2 is LQKENI. The CDR3 DNA sequence: TGTGCCAGCTCCCCACGGGGGCAGGCAAACACCGGGGAGCTGTTTTTT. Residues: CASSPRGQANTGELFF. The variable domain in full, with the rest retrieved from reference TRBV18 and TRBJ2-2, is NAGVMQNPRHLVRRRGQEARLRCSPMKGHSHVYWYRQLPEEGLKFMVYLQKENIIDESGMPKERFSAEFPKEGPSILRIQQVVRGDSAAYFCASSPRGQANTGELFFGEGSRLTVL.

The chain is built from TRBV7-8 and TRBJ2-1; possible D gene TRBD2, 7 bases. V was pared by 3 bases and J by 2 bases, with 17 bases between. Per the germline V gene, CDR1 is SGHVS and CDR2 is FQNEAQ. This CDR3 region has 17 residues. The CDR3 here is CASSFARGRAAYNEQFF. In DNA form, the CDR3 reads TGTGCCAGCAGCTTCGCGCGGGGGCGGGCGGCCTACAATGAGCAGTTCTTC.

The chain carries TRBV28 and TRBJ1-2; 8 positions agree with TRBD1. With V trimmed by 4 bases and J by 2 bases, 12 bases remained unmatched. The CDR3 totals 17 residues. Germline loops: CDR1 MDHEN, CDR2 SYDVKM. CDR3 nucleotides: TGTGCCAGCAGTTCACCTCAGGGGGCTTGGCAGAACTATGGCTACACCTTC. Translated: CASSSPQGAWQNYGYTF.

This clone was seen more than once but under ten times. V and J are TRBV20-1 and TRBJ2-7; weak D call: TRBD2 (5 bases). Between the trimmed V and J ends, which lost 4 bases and 9 bases, there was a span of 13 bases. The CDR3 length is 11 residues. Germline lookup yields CDR1 DFQATT and CDR2 SNEGSKA (reference sequence). The CDR3 nucleotides are TGCAGTGCTATGGTGGACGGAGGGCAGTACTTC. Its translation is CSAMVDGGQYF.

The V and J genes are TRBV7-3 and TRBJ2-5, with 7 positions matching TRBD2. Germline values: CDR1 SGHTA, CDR2 FQGTGA. The junction had 11 bases not matched to a gene; V was cut back by 5 bases and J by 5 bases. The CDR3 extends over 15 amino acids. The CDR3: CASSPGLGGRETQYF. CDR3 nucleotides: TGTGCCAGCAGCCCTGGCCTGGGGGGGAGGGAGACCCAGTACTTC.